The table lists the clone carrying this TCR beta chain with a few counts. The target antigen is unknown. Each CDR3 protein gets one entry after TCRdb re-called the RT-PCR reads with MiXCR. The sample has over 300,000 distinct CDR3 sequences; 20% to 25% are singletons. The data derive from a study of response to subunit inactivated influenza vaccine. Trimming pared 0 bases from V and 1 base from J, leaving 10 bases between. CDR3 length equals 15 residues. Germline CDR1 reads SGHTS; CDR2 reads YDEGEE. Study-level points and caveats: Few new T cells, the authors suggested, are recruited by each seasonal influenza vaccination.

The sample consisted of PBMCs from blood, taken about 20 months after vaccination. This receptor was identified in a man aged 50-75 years who received an inactivated influenza vaccine. This chain connects TRBV5-8 to TRBJ1-1; D not certain. The CDR3: CASSLEGLPNTEAFF. CDR3 coding DNA: TGTGCCAGCAGCTTGGAGGGCCTCCCGAACACTGAAGCTTTCTTT.